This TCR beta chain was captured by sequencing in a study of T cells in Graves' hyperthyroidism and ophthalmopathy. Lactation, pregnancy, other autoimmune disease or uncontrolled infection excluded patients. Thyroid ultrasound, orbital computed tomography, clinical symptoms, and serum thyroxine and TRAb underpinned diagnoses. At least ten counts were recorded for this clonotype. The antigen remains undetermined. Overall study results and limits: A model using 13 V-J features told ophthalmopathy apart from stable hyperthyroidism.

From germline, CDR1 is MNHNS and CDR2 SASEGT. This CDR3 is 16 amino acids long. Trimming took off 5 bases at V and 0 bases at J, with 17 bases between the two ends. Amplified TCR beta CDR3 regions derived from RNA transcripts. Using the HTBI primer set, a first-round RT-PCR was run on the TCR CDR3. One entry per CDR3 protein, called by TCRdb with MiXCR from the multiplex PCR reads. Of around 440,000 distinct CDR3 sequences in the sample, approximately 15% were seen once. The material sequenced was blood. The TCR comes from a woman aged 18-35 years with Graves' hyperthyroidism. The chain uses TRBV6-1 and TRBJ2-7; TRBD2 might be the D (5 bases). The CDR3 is CASSHRTGPYSYEQYF. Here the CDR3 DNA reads TGTGCCAGCAGTCATCGGACTGGACCGTACTCCTACGAGCAGTACTTC.